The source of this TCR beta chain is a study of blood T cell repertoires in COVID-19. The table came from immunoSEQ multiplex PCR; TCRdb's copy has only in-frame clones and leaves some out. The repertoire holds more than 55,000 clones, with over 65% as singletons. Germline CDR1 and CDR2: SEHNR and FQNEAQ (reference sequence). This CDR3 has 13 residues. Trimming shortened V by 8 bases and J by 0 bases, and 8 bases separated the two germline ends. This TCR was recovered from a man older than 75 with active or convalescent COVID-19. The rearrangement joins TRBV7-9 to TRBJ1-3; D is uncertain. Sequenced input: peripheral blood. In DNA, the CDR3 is TGTGCCAGCGGGCCCAGCTCTGGAAACACCATATATTTT. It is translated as CASGPSSGNTIYF.